The 11 T cell receptor beta chains below come from one sample, sequenced in a study of blood T cell repertoires in COVID-19. The protocol was immunoSEQ multiplex PCR, while the TCRdb copy is restricted to in-frame clones and leaves out a portion. The table lists under 300,000 clones, 85% to 90% of them singletons. Sequencing was carried out using PBMCs or T cells enriched from blood (not recorded which). These receptors all stem from a woman aged 55-70 years who had recovered from COVID-19.

The chain has TRBV5-1 and TRBJ2-3; no definite D call. The CDR3 runs to 15 residues. Deletions cut 6 bases from V and 0 bases from J, with 14 bases between. Germline V gene lookup returns CDR1 SGHRS and CDR2 YFSETQ. Written as DNA, the CDR3 is TGCGCCAGCAACGAGGCGGCCCTTAGCACAGATACGCAGTATTTT. It codes for CASNEAALSTDTQYF.

This chain uses TRBV4-1 with TRBJ2-7; 7 nucleotides line up with TRBD2. The CDR3 is made up of 16 amino acids. Germline CDR1 is MGHRA and CDR2 is YSYEKL. Losses at the gene ends were 1 base for V and 2 bases for J; bases not matched to a gene: 8. CDR3 sequence (DNA): TGCGCCAGCAGCCAAGGCCCAGCGGGGCTTACCTACGAGCAGTACTTC. It codes for CASSQGPAGLTYEQYF.

This clone was seen a single time. This chain joins TRBV6-5 and TRBJ1-1, with 7 positions matching TRBD1. Germline V gene lookup returns CDR1 MNHEY and CDR2 SVGAGI. The length of the CDR3 is 15 residues. V gave up 5 bases and J gave up 4 bases; unmatched junction bases: 10. CDR3 nucleotide sequence: TGTGCCAGCAGTAAGACAGGGAACGGGCGCACTGAAGCTTTCTTT. As protein: CASSKTGNGRTEAFF.

The chain uses TRBV5-6 and TRBJ2-1, with D perhaps TRBD2 (7 bases). V lost 4 bases, J lost 2 bases, and 13 bases lay in between. Germline CDR1 is SGHDT and CDR2 is YYEEEE. The CDR3 has 15 residues. This CDR3 is CASSAWGGAYNEQFF. The CDR3 DNA is TGTGCCAGCAGCGCCTGGGGGGGCGCCTACAATGAGCAGTTCTTC.

V and J are TRBV10-3 and TRBJ2-2, with a tentative D call TRBD1 (6 bases). V lost 3 bases and J 6 bases, leaving 11 bases between the germline ends. This CDR3 is built from 14 residues. Germline CDR1 ENHRY, CDR2 SYGVKD. DNA of the CDR3: TGTGCCATCAGTGAAACTAGGGGGTCCGGGGAGCTGTTTTTT. Its translation: CAISETRGSGELFF.

The V gene is TRBV7-8, the J gene TRBJ1-2; D uncertain. Germline V gives CDR1 SGHVS, CDR2 FQNEAQ. The CDR3 extends over 15 amino acids. Trimming took off 0 bases at V and 0 bases at J, with 8 bases between the two ends. The CDR3 nucleotides read TGTGCCAGCAGCTTAGCTTCCGGTTCTAACTATGGCTACACCTTC. It translates to CASSLASGSNYGYTF.

This clone is classed as medium-sized. The chain has TRBV27 and TRBJ2-7, with TRBD1 matching 7 bases. The length of the CDR3 is 15 residues. Unmatched junction bases numbered 10, after V lost 4 bases and J lost 4 bases. CDR1 and CDR2 from the germline V gene are MNHEY and SMNVEV (reference sequence). In nucleotides, the CDR3 is TGTGCCAGCAGTTCCTTAACTCGGGACAGATACGAGCAGTACTTC. Protein product: CASSSLTRDRYEQYF.

The J gene is TRBJ1-3, the V gene TRBV7-9; D might be TRBD1 (6 bases). Trimming took off 8 bases at V and 1 base at J, with 15 bases between the two ends. Germline V CDR1 and CDR2: SEHNR, FQNEAQ (reference sequence). CDR3 size: 15 residues. In DNA form, the CDR3 reads TGTGCCAGCCTGGACAGAACCTTTTCTGGAAACACCATATATTTT. It encodes CASLDRTFSGNTIYF.

The rearrangement joins TRBV27 to TRBJ2-7, with 7 nucleotides matching TRBD2. The junction had 4 bases not matched to a gene; V was cut back by 7 bases and J by 4 bases. Germline values: CDR1 MNHEY, CDR2 SMNVEV (reference sequence). The CDR3 runs 12 residues. DNA for the CDR3: TGTGCCAGCATGGGCGGGGGTTACGAGCAGTACTTC. This gives the protein CASMGGGYEQYF.

The chain has TRBV6-5 and TRBJ1-1; D remains ambiguous. V gave up 6 bases and J gave up 1 base, with 12 bases separating them. The CDR3 contains 14 residues. The germline V gene encodes CDR1 MNHEY and CDR2 SVGAGI. The CDR3 spells CASSLREGNTEAFF. The CDR3 DNA reads TGTGCCAGCAGCCTTCGGGAGGGGAACACTGAAGCTTTCTTT.

The chain couples TRBV5-6 to TRBJ1-1; TRBD1 is a possible D gene (5 bases). The germline V and J ends were trimmed by 7 bases and 2 bases, with 18 bases remaining between them. Germline lookup yields CDR1 SGHDT and CDR2 YYEEEE. The CDR3 is 15 residues long. The CDR3 here is CASSPLGQHNTEAFF. CDR3 nucleotides: TGTGCCAGCTCCCCCCTGGGGCAGCATAACACTGAAGCTTTCTTT.